This T cell receptor (beta chain) came from a study of blood T cell repertoires in COVID-19. Germline values: CDR1 KGHDR, CDR2 SFDVKD. This CDR3 is built from 15 residues. J lost 7 bases, V lost 4 bases, and 6 bases had no gene match. Sequencing used immunoSEQ multiplex PCR; TCRdb keeps in-frame clones, though not all of them. The sample records around 67,000 clones, around 88% being singletons. Sequenced input: peripheral blood. The V and J genes are TRBV24-1 and TRBJ2-2; 9 nucleotides align to TRBD1. This TCR was recovered from a woman over 75 with acute or convalescent COVID-19. CDR3 in DNA: TGTGCCACCAGTGACCCGGGACAGGGTTTCGGGGAGCTGTTTTTT. Its protein is CATSDPGQGFGELFF.